Listed below are T cell receptor beta chains from one sample, sequenced in a study of T cells in Graves' hyperthyroidism and ophthalmopathy. TCRdb used MiXCR to reprocess the multiplex PCR reads, holding one entry per CDR3 protein. The sample lists 500,000 to 550,000 distinct CDR3 sequences; about 20% were seen once. Sequenced input: blood. The receptors were sampled from a man between 18 and 35 years old with Graves' hyperthyroidism. CDR3s leave out the opening cysteine and the closing phenylalanine or tryptophan. A D gene is named only where the DNA matches it firmly.

>TRBD1|TRBV9
ASSVGDSGQETQY
>-|TRBV12-3/TRBV12-4
ASSPSRTQY
>TRBD2|TRBV2
ASSETSGGYEQY
>TRBD2|TRBV28
ASSSQGLGYQETQY
>TRBD1|TRBV24-1
ATRKTGNGYGYT
>TRBD2|TRBV6-5
ASSYGFSGGDYEQY
>-|TRBV25-1
ASRGGTPYEQC
>-|TRBV7-9
ASSPLGQVAYEQY
>-|TRBV12-3/TRBV12-4
ASSTRGQSGCYT
>-|TRBV11-2
ASTPMGEGLNTEAF
>-|TRBV7-9
ASSLARSPAQY